Below are 6 T cell receptor beta chains sequenced from a single sample in a study of cytomegalovirus exposure and HLA in healthy donors. Generated by immunoSEQ multiplex PCR, the TCRdb table keeps only in-frame clones and is missing some. Here the sample spans 150,000 to 200,000 clones, 80% to 85% being singletons. The specimen was PBMCs. The source of these receptors is a woman aged 18-35 years in good health and CMV-seropositive.

The rearrangement links TRBV5-6 to TRBJ1-1; TRBD1 might be the D (5 bases). CDR3 length: 14 amino acids. Germline V gene lookup returns CDR1 SGHDT and CDR2 YYEEEE. Trimming pared 2 bases from V and 4 bases from J, leaving 12 bases between. The CDR3 loop reads CASSFTDRFTEAFF. The DNA of the CDR3 is TGTGCCAGCAGCTTTACCGACAGATTCACTGAAGCTTTCTTT.

The J gene is TRBJ1-2, the V gene TRBV6-5, with TRBD1 matching over 10 bases. Per germline, CDR1 MNHEY and CDR2 SVGAGI. There are 13 residues in the CDR3. V was clipped by 4 bases and J by 7 bases; unmatched bases: 3. CDR3 DNA sequence: TGTGCCAGCAGTTCTGGGACAGGGGCTGGCTACACCTTC. Translation gives CASSSGTGAGYTF.

This chain links TRBV7-6 with TRBJ2-3; TRBD1 might be the D (7 bases). V lost 4 bases and J 0 bases, leaving 11 bases between the germline ends. The CDR3 sequence is 15 residues long. CDR1 is SGHVS, CDR2 FNYEAQ, per germline. The CDR3 DNA reads as TGTGCCAGCAGCTCCGCGGGACAGAGCACAGATACGCAGTATTTT. This gives the protein CASSSAGQSTDTQYF.

This chain joins TRBV5-1 and TRBJ1-2; no clear D gene. V dropped 0 bases and J dropped 0 bases, with 9 bases sitting between them. Germline CDR1 and CDR2: SGHRS and YFSETQ. The CDR3 contains 15 residues. CDR3 sequence: CASSLGNQANYGYTF. The CDR3, as DNA: TGCGCCAGCAGCTTGGGTAACCAGGCTAACTATGGCTACACCTTC.

The chain combines TRBV19 with TRBJ1-5; D unclear. The germline gives CDR1 LNHDA, CDR2 SQIVND (reference sequence). The germline V and J ends were trimmed by 7 bases and 4 bases, with 8 bases remaining between them. The CDR3 totals 12 residues. The CDR3 here is CASMRGNQPQHF. CDR3 coding DNA: TGTGCCAGTATGAGAGGTAATCAGCCCCAGCATTTT.

This sequence joins TRBV27 and TRBJ1-4, with 9 bases fitting TRBD1. This CDR3 is built from 17 residues. V lost 6 bases, J lost 4 bases, and 12 bases stayed unmatched. In germline, CDR1 is MNHEY, CDR2 SMNVEV (reference sequence). CDR3 sequence reads: CASSPGTGTIFNEKLFF. Written as DNA, the CDR3 is TGTGCCAGCAGCCCCGGGACAGGGACTATTTTTAATGAAAAACTGTTTTTT.